Each of the 12 T cell receptor beta chains below was sequenced from the same sample in a study of T cell repertoires in cytomegalovirus infection. TCRdb re-analysed the reads in MiXCR, keeping a single row per CDR3 protein. The sample shows some 180,000 distinct CDR3 sequences, roughly 19% of them seen only once. Sequencing was performed on PBMCs. These receptors were obtained from a human donor in good health (CMV status not recorded). Some clones in this sample may be carry-over from other donors' samples.

This clonotype has only a few counts. The chain uses TRBV27 and TRBJ2-1; 7 nucleotides match TRBD2. The length of the CDR3 is 18 residues. Losses at the gene ends were 0 bases for V and 7 bases for J; bases not matched to a gene: 15. From germline, CDR1 is MNHEY and CDR2 SMNVEV (reference sequence). This CDR3 reads CASSLSIPKPGGKNEQFF. CDR3 in DNA: TGTGCCAGCAGTTTATCGATCCCCAAGCCGGGAGGAAAGAATGAGCAGTTCTTC.

V is TRBV7-2 and J is TRBJ2-7; D is unresolved. Germline CDR1 and CDR2: SGHTA and FQGNSA. This CDR3 is 14 amino acids long. V lost 5 bases, J lost 4 bases, and 15 bases lay in between. CDR3 region: CASSDRSFGYEQYF. The CDR3 DNA reads TGTGCCAGCAGCGACCGGTCCTTTGGTTACGAGCAGTACTTC.

The V and J genes are TRBV4-3 and TRBJ2-5, with TRBD1 as a possible D gene (6 bases). The CDR3 length is 16 residues. The germline V gene encodes CDR1 LGHNA and CDR2 YSLEER. Trimming removed 1 base from V and 1 base from J, with 13 bases in between. The CDR3 spells CASSQVVLDSQETQYF. The CDR3, as DNA: TGCGCCAGCAGCCAAGTGGTACTGGACAGCCAAGAGACCCAGTACTTC.

The chain couples TRBV24-1 to TRBJ1-2, with no clear D. The V gene lost 3 bases and the J gene lost 10 bases, with 17 bases spanning the gap. The CDR3 has 14 residues. Germline loops: CDR1 KGHDR, CDR2 SFDVKD. In nucleotides, the CDR3 is TGTGCCACCAGTGATCCCGGGAGAGGGTCTCCCTACACCTTC. This sequence encodes CATSDPGRGSPYTF.

The J gene is TRBJ2-7, the V gene TRBV7-8, with D tentatively TRBD2 (5 bases). Trimming removed 4 bases at V and 0 bases at J, with 10 bases between. The CDR3 extends over 14 amino acids. Germline CDR1 SGHVS, CDR2 FQNEAQ. The CDR3 region has the DNA TGTGCCAGCAGCTCCAGCGGCGTCTCCTACGAGCAGTACTTC. It specifies CASSSSGVSYEQYF.

V gene TRBV20-1 combines with J gene TRBJ2-1; 10 bases fit TRBD2. The CDR3 is made up of 15 amino acids. With 7 bases clipped from V and 8 bases from J, the junction kept 14 bases outside the gene matches. Germline assignment: CDR1 DFQATT and CDR2 SNEGSKA (reference sequence). The CDR3 protein is CSVRRASGSGDEQFF. The DNA of the CDR3 is TGCAGTGTCCGGAGGGCTAGCGGGAGTGGGGATGAGCAGTTCTTC.

This clonotype showed up many times. V gene TRBV28 combines with J gene TRBJ2-7, with 11 bases fitting TRBD1. The J segment lost 3 bases and the V segment lost 6 bases, leaving 4 bases of the junction unmatched. Germline V gene sequence: CDR1 MDHEN, CDR2 SYDVKM. This CDR3 is 14 amino acids long. CDR3 in DNA: TGTGCCAGCAGGGGGACAGGGGGACTCTACGAGCAGTACTTC. Encoded protein: CASRGTGGLYEQYF. Filled out from reference TRBV28 and TRBJ2-7, the complete variable domain reads DVKVTQSSRYLVKRTGEKVFLECVQDMDHENMFWYRQDPGLGLRLIYFSYDVKMKEKGDIPEGYSVSREKKERFSLILESASTNQTSMYLCASRGTGGLYEQYFGPGTRLTVT.

This clonotype was seen a few times. The V gene is TRBV9, the J gene TRBJ1-1; TRBD1 is a possible D gene (5 bases). V was trimmed by 4 bases and J by 5 bases, leaving 18 bases between them. The CDR3 runs 15 residues. The V gene's germline CDR1 is SGDLS and CDR2 YYNGEE. The CDR3 is CASSPRAGGGTEAFF. In DNA, the CDR3 is TGTGCCAGCAGCCCCCGGGCAGGCGGGGGAACTGAAGCTTTCTTT.

J is TRBJ1-5 and V is TRBV12-5, with D tentatively TRBD1 (5 bases). Germline loops: CDR1 LGHNT, CDR2 FRNRAP. Trimming removed 6 bases from V and 2 bases from J, with 11 bases in between. The CDR3 is 14 amino acids. The CDR3 DNA sequence: TGTGCTAGTGGCCCGGGGGAGGGCAATCAGCCCCAGCATTTT. Its translation: CASGPGEGNQPQHF.

V is TRBV20-1 and J is TRBJ2-4; D possibly corresponds to TRBD1 (5 bases). The CDR3 has 16 residues. Trimming removed 0 bases at V and 9 bases at J, with 21 bases between. Germline CDR1 reads DFQATT; CDR2 reads SNEGSKA (reference sequence). This CDR3 is CSARDSSSQGQGIQYF. In nucleotides, the CDR3 is TGCAGTGCTAGAGATTCGAGTTCGCAAGGGCAGGGCATTCAGTACTTC.

The chain is built from TRBV12-3 or TRBV12-4 and TRBJ1-2; unclear D gene. Trimming cost V 7 bases and J 6 bases, with 15 bases left between them. The CDR3 covers 13 residues. The CDR3 reads CASTLAPGNGYTF. The DNA for the CDR3 is TGTGCCAGCACCCTAGCCCCGGGGAATGGCTACACCTTC.

The rearrangement uses TRBV28 and TRBJ1-1; no reliable D call. Trimming removed 6 bases at V and 5 bases at J, with 13 bases between. Germline V gene lookup returns CDR1 MDHEN and CDR2 SYDVKM. The CDR3 runs 13 residues. The CDR3 loop reads CASRYFAGTEAFF. The CDR3 region has the DNA TGTGCCAGCAGGTACTTCGCCGGGACTGAAGCTTTCTTT.